The 15 T cell receptor beta chains given below trace back to one sample, sequenced in a study of cytomegalovirus exposure and HLA in healthy donors. Primers for the PCR totalled 60 Vbeta and 13 Jbeta. The table came from immunoSEQ multiplex PCR; TCRdb's copy has only in-frame clones and leaves some out. The repertoire consists of 95,000 to 150,000 clones, with under 90% occurring once and the leading ten covering roughly 4%. Sample: PBMCs. These TCRs come from a woman aged 40 to 50 in good health and CMV-seropositive.

The gene calls are TRBV5-1 and TRBJ1-2; TRBD1 aligns across 8 bases. V was pared by 4 bases and J by 3 bases, with 8 bases of the junction left unmatched. The length of the CDR3 is 15 residues. Germline V gene data show CDR1 as SGHRS and CDR2 as YFSETQ. The CDR3 sequence is CASSTQGAADYGYTF. CDR3 in DNA: TGCGCCAGCAGCACCCAGGGGGCAGCTGACTATGGCTACACCTTC.

In its sample, this clone was seen a few times. The chain has TRBV18 and TRBJ2-2; 10 bases line up with TRBD1. CDR3 size: 15 residues. CDR1 is KGHSH and CDR2 is LQKENI in the germline V gene. The V and J ends lost 6 bases and 5 bases, in that order; junction bases with no gene match: 6. CDR3 sequence: CASSDRGRGTGELFF. The DNA for the CDR3 is TGTGCCAGCTCTGACAGGGGGCGCGGGACCGGGGAGCTGTTTTTT.

This clone has just one count. The chain employs TRBV5-1 and TRBJ2-7; a weak D match, TRBD2 (6 bases). Germline V gene sequence: CDR1 SGHRS, CDR2 YFSETQ. V was trimmed by 4 bases and J by 5 bases, leaving 19 bases between them. The CDR3 contains 15 residues. CDR3 protein: CASSPAGAWRDEQYF. As DNA, the CDR3 is TGCGCCAGCAGCCCGGCCGGGGCTTGGAGGGACGAGCAGTACTTC.

The CDR3 coding sequence is TGCGCCAGCGGGACTAGCGGGAGAGATGTCGAGCAGTACTTC. Protein: CASGTSGRDVEQYF. This chain connects TRBV10-2 to TRBJ2-5; 14 nucleotides agree with TRBD2. With the DNA end fitting TRBJ2-7 better, the J assignment may be wrong. The germline CDR1 and CDR2 sequences are WSHSY and SAAADI. The CDR3 extends over 14 amino acids.

The J gene is TRBJ1-4, the V gene TRBV4-1; TRBD1 aligns across 8 bases. The junction had 2 bases not matched to a gene; V was cut back by 3 bases and J by 2 bases. CDR3 size: 15 residues. Germline V gene data show CDR1 as MGHRA and CDR2 as YSYEKL. CDR3 coding DNA: TGCGCCAGCAGCCACTGGACAGGGACTAATGAAAAACTGTTTTTT. It specifies CASSHWTGTNEKLFF.

The rearrangement joins TRBV5-5 to TRBJ2-1; TRBD1 matches 7 bases. The CDR3 extends over 16 amino acids. V was pared by 1 base and J by 6 bases, with 10 bases of the junction left unmatched. The germline V gene has CDR1 SGHKS and CDR2 YYEKEE (reference sequence). CDR3 nucleotides: TGTGCCAGCAGCTTGTGGGACAGTCTCTTAGGCAATGAGCAGTTCTTC. This gives the protein CASSLWDSLLGNEQFF.

Of note for this clone: One junction end does not reproduce the germline sequence, and a read error may be involved. The V call is TRBV7-9, the J call TRBJ2-2; no reliable D call. Germline V lookup: CDR1 SEHNR, CDR2 FQNEAQ (reference sequence). There are 12 residues in the CDR3. CDR3 residues: CSSSPLSGELFF. The CDR3 DNA sequence: TGTTCCAGCAGCCCCCTGTCCGGGGAGCTGTTTTTT.

This clone was recorded only once. This chain links TRBV19 with TRBJ2-7, with a weak D call TRBD1 (5 bases). The CDR3 has 14 residues. V dropped 4 bases and J dropped 5 bases, with 15 bases sitting between them. The germline gives CDR1 LNHDA, CDR2 SQIVND (reference sequence). This CDR3 reads CASSRASRADEQYF. The DNA for the CDR3 is TGTGCCAGTAGTAGAGCTTCCAGGGCGGACGAGCAGTACTTC. The full variable domain, rest sourced from reference TRBV19 and TRBJ2-7, is DGGITQSPKYLFRKEGQNVTLSCEQNLNHDAMYWYRQDPGQGLRLIYYSQIVNDFQKGDIAEGYSVSREKKESFPLTVTSAQKNPTAFYLCASSRASRADEQYFGPGTRLTVT.

The rearrangement joins TRBV10-1 to TRBJ2-2, with 13 bases lining up with TRBD2. CDR3 length equals 17 residues. V gave up 4 bases and J gave up 5 bases; unmatched junction bases: 7. Looked up from germline, CDR1 is WNHNN and CDR2 is SYGVQD (reference sequence). CDR3 amino acids: CASSALAGGPETGELFF. The DNA for the CDR3 is TGCGCCAGCAGTGCACTAGCGGGAGGGCCTGAGACCGGGGAGCTGTTTTTT.

The chain carries TRBV5-6 and TRBJ1-5, with 7 bases fitting TRBD1. The CDR3 spans 17 residues. Trimming removed 4 bases from V and 0 bases from J; junction bases left unmatched: 10. Germline V lookup: CDR1 SGHDT, CDR2 YYEEEE. The DNA of the CDR3 is TGTGCCAGCAGCCACAGCATTGACAGGGATAGCAATCAGCCCCAGCATTTT. It specifies CASSHSIDRDSNQPQHF.

The chain carries TRBV5-6 and TRBJ2-1; weak D call: TRBD2 (7 bases). The CDR3 has 16 residues. Germline V gene sequence: CDR1 SGHDT, CDR2 YYEEEE. V was trimmed by 5 bases and J by 5 bases, leaving 20 bases between them. CDR3 in DNA: TGTGCCAGCAGACTCCCCGGCGGGGGCGAAAACAATGAGCAGTTCTTC. Protein: CASRLPGGGENNEQFF.

This clone occurred a few times. The rearrangement uses TRBV7-2 and TRBJ2-7, with TRBD2 identical over 7 bases. The CDR3 is made up of 17 amino acids. Germline V lookup: CDR1 SGHTA, CDR2 FQGNSA. V shed 5 bases and J 3 bases; nucleotides not matched to a gene: 16. CDR3 sequence reads: CASSATRASGRDYEQYF. For the CDR3, the DNA is TGTGCCAGCAGCGCCACCAGGGCTAGCGGCCGGGACTACGAGCAGTACTTC.

This clone turned up a few times. The chain employs TRBV6-4 and TRBJ2-1; no firm D call. The germline V gene has CDR1 MRHNA and CDR2 SNTAGT. This CDR3 has 13 residues. With 3 bases removed from V and 10 bases from J, the gap between germline ends came to 13 bases. DNA for the CDR3: TGTGCCAGCAGTGATCTCTCCTATACGGAGCAGTTCTTC. This sequence encodes CASSDLSYTEQFF.

The chain has TRBV9 and TRBJ2-2; no reliable D call. The CDR3 runs 11 residues. V was trimmed by 2 bases and J by 8 bases, leaving 4 bases between them. In germline, CDR1 is SGDLS, CDR2 YYNGEE. CDR3 region: CASSVSGELFF. CDR3 coding DNA: TGTGCCAGCAGCGTCTCGGGGGAGCTGTTTTTT.

The gene calls are TRBV6-5 and TRBJ2-3, with 11 bases identical to TRBD2. V shed 5 bases, J shed 4 bases, and the junction held 5 bases outside the gene matches. The CDR3 contains 15 residues. Germline assignment: CDR1 MNHEY and CDR2 SVGAGI. CDR3 nucleotides: TGTGCCAGCAGTCAACTAGCGGGAGAGGCAGATACGCAGTATTTT. Its translation is CASSQLAGEADTQYF.